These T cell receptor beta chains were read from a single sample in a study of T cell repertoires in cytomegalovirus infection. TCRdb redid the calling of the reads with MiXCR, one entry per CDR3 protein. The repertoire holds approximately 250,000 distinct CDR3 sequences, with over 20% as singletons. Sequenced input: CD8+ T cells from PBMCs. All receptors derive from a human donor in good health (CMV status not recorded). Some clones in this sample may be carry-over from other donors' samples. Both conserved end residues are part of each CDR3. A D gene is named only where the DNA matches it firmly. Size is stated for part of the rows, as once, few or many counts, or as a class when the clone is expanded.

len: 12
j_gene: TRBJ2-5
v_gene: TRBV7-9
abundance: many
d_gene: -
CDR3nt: TGTGCCAGCACCCAGGGATACGAGACCCAGTACTTC
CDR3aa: CASTQGYETQYF

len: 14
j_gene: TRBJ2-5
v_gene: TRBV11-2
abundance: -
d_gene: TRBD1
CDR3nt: TGTGCCAGCAGCTCAGAGGGCAGGGGGGAGACCCAGTACTTC
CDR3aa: CASSSEGRGETQYF

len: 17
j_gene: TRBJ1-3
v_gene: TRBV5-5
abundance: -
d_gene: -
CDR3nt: TGTGCCAGCAGTCGTGATTGGGGTCAGCCCTCTGGAAACACCATATATTTT
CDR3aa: CASSRDWGQPSGNTIYF

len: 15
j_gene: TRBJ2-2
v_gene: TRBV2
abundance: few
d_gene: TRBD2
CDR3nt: TGTGCCAGCAGTCCAGCGGGGGGGTACACCGGGGAGCTGTTTTTT
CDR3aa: CASSPAGGYTGELFF

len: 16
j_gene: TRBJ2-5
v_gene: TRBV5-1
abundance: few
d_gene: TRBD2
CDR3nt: TGCGCCAGCAGCCGGACTAGCGGGGGGCTCCAAGAGACCCAGTACTTC
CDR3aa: CASSRTSGGLQETQYF

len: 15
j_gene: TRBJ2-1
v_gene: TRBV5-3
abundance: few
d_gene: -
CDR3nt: TGTGCCAGAAGCTTTATGGGGGCGACCTACAATGAGCAGTTCTTC
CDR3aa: CARSFMGATYNEQFF

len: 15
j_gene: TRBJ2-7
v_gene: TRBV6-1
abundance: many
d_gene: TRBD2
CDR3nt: TGTGCCAGCAGTGACCTAGCGGGGTTGGTGGACGAGCAGTACTTC
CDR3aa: CASSDLAGLVDEQYF

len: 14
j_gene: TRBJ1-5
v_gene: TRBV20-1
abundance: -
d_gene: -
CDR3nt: TGCAGTGCCCGGGAGGGGGGAGGCAATCAGCCCCAGCATTTT
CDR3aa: CSAREGGGNQPQHF

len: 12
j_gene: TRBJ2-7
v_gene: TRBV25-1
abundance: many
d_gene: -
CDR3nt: TGTGCCAGCACACCAGGGAATGGGAAGCAGTACTTC
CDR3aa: CASTPGNGKQYF

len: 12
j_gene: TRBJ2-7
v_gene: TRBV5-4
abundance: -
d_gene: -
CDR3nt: TGTGCCAGCAGCTTGACTCAGAACGAGCAGTACTTC
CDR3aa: CASSLTQNEQYF

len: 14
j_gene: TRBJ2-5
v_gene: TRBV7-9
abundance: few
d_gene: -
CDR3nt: TGTGCCAGCAGCTTATTCGGCGGGGAAGAGACCCAGTACTTC
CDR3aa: CASSLFGGEETQYF

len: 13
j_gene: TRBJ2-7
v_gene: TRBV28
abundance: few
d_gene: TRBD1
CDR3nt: TGTGCCACCCGAGGGACAGGATCATACGAGCAGTACTTC
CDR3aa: CATRGTGSYEQYF

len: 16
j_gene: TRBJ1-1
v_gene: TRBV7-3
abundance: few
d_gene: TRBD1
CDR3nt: TGTGCCAGCAGCGAACGGACAGGGTCGGGTGCCACTGAAGCTTTCTTT
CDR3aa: CASSERTGSGATEAFF

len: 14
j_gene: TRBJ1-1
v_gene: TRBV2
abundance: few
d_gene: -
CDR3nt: TGTGCCAGCAGTGAAGCGAACAGGAACACTGAAGCTTTCTTT
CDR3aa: CASSEANRNTEAFF

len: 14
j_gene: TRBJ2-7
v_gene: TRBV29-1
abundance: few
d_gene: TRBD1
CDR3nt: TGCAGCGTGGGCCGATCCGGGACAGGGGGCGAGCAGTACTTC
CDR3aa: CSVGRSGTGGEQYF

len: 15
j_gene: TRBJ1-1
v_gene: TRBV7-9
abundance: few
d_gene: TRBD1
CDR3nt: TGTGCCAGCAGCCCCCGGGACAGGGGCAATTATGAAGCTTTCTTT
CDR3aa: CASSPRDRGNYEAFF

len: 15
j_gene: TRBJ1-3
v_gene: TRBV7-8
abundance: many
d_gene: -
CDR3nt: TGTGCCAGCAGCGCGGACGGAAGCTCTGGAAACACCATATATTTT
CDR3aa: CASSADGSSGNTIYF

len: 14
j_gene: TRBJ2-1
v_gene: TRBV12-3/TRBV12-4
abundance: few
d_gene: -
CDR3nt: TGTGCCAGCAGTTTAGCGCTTCCAGGGCCTGAGCAGTTCTTC
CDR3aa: CASSLALPGPEQFF

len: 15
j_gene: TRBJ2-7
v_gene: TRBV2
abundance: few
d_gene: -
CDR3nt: TGTGCCAGCAGTGACTTACGGGGGCTCTCCTACGAGCAGTACTTC
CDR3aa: CASSDLRGLSYEQYF

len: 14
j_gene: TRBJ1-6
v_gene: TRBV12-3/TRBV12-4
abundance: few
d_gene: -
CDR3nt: TGTGCCAGCAACTTAGGGGTTTCTAATTCACCCCTCCACTTT
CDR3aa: CASNLGVSNSPLHF

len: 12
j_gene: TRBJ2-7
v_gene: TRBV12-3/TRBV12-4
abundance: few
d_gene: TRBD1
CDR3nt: TGTGCCAGCACTCCAGGGGGCGCCGAGCAGTACTTC
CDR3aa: CASTPGGAEQYF

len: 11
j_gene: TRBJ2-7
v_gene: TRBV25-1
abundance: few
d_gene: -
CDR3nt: TGTGCCAGCAGTGAAGTACCCGAGCAGTACTTC
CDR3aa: CASSEVPEQYF

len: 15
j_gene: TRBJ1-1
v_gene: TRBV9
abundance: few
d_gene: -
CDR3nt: TGTGCCAGCAGCGTAGATGAAGGGCTGAACACTGAAGCTTTCTTT
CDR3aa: CASSVDEGLNTEAFF

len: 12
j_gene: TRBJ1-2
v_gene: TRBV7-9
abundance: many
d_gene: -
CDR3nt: TGTGCCAGCAGCTTGGGGGCAGGGGGCTACACCTTC
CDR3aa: CASSLGAGGYTF

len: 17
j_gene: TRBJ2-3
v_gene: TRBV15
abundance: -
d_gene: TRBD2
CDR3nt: TGTGCCACCAGCAAGAGAGGAGGGACTAGCTCGGTAGATACGCAGTATTTT
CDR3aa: CATSKRGGTSSVDTQYF

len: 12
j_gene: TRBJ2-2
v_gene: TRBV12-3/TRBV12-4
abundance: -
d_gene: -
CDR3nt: TGTGCCAGCACTGTCGGGACCGGGGAGCTGTTTTTT
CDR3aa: CASTVGTGELFF

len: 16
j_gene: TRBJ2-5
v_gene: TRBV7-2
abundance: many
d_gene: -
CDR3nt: TGTGCCAGCAGCTTAGCGCTCAGGGTGGTTAGGGAGACCCAGTACTTC
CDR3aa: CASSLALRVVRETQYF

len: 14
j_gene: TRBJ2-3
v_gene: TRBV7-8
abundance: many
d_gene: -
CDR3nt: TGTGCCAGCAGCTTAGCCCCTAGCACAGATACGCAGTATTTT
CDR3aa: CASSLAPSTDTQYF

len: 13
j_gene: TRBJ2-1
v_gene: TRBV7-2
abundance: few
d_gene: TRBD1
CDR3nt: TGTGCCAGCAGGGGGACAGGCTACAATGAGCAGTTCTTC
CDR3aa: CASRGTGYNEQFF

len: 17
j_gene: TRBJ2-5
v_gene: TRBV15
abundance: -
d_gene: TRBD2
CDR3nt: TGTGCCACCAGCAGAGATTTCAGCGGGGGTTACCAAGAGACCCAGTACTTC
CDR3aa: CATSRDFSGGYQETQYF

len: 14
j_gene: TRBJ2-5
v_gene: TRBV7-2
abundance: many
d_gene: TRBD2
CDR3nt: TGTGCCAGCAGCATAGCGGGAAGCCAGGAGACCCAGTACTTC
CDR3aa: CASSIAGSQETQYF

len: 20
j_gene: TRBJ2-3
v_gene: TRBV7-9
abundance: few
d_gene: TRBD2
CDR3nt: TGTGCCAGCAGCCAACTGCCGCTGTGGGCTAGCGGGGGAAAAGAGGATACGCAGTATTTT
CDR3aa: CASSQLPLWASGGKEDTQYF

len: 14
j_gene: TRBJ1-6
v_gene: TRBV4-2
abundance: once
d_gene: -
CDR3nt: TGTGCCAGCAGCCCCTGGGAGGGGAATTCACCCCTCCACTTT
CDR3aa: CASSPWEGNSPLHF

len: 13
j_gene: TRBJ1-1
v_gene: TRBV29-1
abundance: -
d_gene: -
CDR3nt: TGCAGCGCCGGGCGGCAGGGAGGCGCTGAAGCTTTCTTT
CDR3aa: CSAGRQGGAEAFF

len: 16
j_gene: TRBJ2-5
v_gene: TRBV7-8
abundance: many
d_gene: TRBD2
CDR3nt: TGTGCCAGCAGCTTAGAACCACTAGCGGGGTATGAGACCCAGTACTTC
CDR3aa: CASSLEPLAGYETQYF

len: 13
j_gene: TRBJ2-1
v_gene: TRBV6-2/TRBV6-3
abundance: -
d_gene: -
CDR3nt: TGTGCCAGCGGACCCTACCTTTACAATGAGCAGTTCTTC
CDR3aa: CASGPYLYNEQFF

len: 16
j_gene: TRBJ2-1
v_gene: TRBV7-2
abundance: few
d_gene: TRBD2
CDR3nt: TGTGCCAGCAGCTCTCCGGGACTAGCGGGGGGGCATGAGCAGTTCTTC
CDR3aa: CASSSPGLAGGHEQFF

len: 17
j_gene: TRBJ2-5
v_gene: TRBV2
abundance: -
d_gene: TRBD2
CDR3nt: TGTGCCAGCAGTGAAGCTAGCGGGGGGCTGAGAGGGGAGACCCAGTACTTC
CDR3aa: CASSEASGGLRGETQYF

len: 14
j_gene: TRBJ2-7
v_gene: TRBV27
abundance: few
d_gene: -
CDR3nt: TGTGCCAGCAGTTTTGGGGGCCCTACCTACGAGCAGTACTTC
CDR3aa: CASSFGGPTYEQYF

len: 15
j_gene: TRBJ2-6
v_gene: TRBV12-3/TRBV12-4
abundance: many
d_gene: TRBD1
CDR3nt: TGTGCCAGCAGACCGACAGGGGCTGGGGCCAACGTCCTGACTTTC
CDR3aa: CASRPTGAGANVLTF

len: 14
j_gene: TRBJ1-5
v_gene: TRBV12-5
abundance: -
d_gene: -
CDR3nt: TGTGCTAGTGGACCCCGGGGGTATCATCAGCCCCAGCATTTT
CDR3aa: CASGPRGYHQPQHF

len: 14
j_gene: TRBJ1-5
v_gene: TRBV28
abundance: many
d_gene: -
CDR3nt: TGTGCCAGCAGTTACCACGACAGCAATCAGCCCCAGCATTTT
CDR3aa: CASSYHDSNQPQHF

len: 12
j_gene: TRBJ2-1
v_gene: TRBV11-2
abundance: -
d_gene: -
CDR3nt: TGTGCCAGCAGCCCCCCCTCTAAATCGCAGTTCTTC
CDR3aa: CASSPPSKSQFF

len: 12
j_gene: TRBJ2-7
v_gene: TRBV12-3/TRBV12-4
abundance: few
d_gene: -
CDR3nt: TGTGCCAGCAGTATGACAGGTCTGGAGCAGTACTTC
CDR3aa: CASSMTGLEQYF